This T cell receptor beta chain appears in the sequencing data of a study of shared clonotypes between healthy human individuals. As for the study in general: The cohort comprised a couple of women and a few men. Their ages spanned 18 to 49 years.

This CDR3 has 18 residues. CDR1 and CDR2 from the germline V gene are SGHDT and YYEEEE. Trimming cost V 1 base and J 1 base, with 18 bases left between them. Study-wide results and limits: Shared across a handful of donors were roughly 5% of the naive CD4 clonotypes.

TCRdb keeps only in-frame clones here, not all; method: immunoSEQ multiplex PCR. The sample contains 780,000 or so clones, approximately 77% of which appear only once. As concerns this clone: Its antigen is not known.

This sequence was found in a woman in her twenties or thirties in good health. The rearrangement joins TRBV5-6 to TRBJ2-1; unclear D gene. The sample taken for sequencing was memory CD4+ T cells sorted from blood. The subset here: CD45RA-negative fraction. This CDR3 reads CASSLYKGGMRSYNEQFF. The CDR3 DNA follows: TGTGCCAGCAGCTTGTACAAGGGTGGGATGCGATCCTACAATGAGCAGTTCTTC.